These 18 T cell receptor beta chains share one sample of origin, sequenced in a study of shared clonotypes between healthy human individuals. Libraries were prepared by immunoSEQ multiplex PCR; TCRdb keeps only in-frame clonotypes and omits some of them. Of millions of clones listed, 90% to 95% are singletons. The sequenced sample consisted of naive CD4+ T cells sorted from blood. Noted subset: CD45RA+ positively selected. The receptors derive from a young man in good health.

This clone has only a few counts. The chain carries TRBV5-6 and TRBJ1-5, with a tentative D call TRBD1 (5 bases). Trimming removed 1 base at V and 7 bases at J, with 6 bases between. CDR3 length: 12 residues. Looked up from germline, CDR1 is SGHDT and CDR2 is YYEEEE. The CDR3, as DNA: TGTGCCAGCAGCTTGTGGGGGCAGCCCCAGCATTTT. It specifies CASSLWGQPQHF.

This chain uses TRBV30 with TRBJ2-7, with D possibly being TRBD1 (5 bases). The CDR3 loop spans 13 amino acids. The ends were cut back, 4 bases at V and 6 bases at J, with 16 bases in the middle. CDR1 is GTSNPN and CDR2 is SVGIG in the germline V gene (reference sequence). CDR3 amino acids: CAWKGPGKTEQYF. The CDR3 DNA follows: TGTGCCTGGAAAGGTCCAGGGAAAACCGAGCAGTACTTC.

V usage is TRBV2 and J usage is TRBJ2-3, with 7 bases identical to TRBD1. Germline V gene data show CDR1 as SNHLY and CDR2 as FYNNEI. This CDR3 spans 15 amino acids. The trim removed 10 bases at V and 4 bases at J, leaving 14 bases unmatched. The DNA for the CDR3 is TGTGCCACCCGCCCCACAGGGGTGGTGGCAGATACGCAGTATTTT. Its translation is CATRPTGVVADTQYF.

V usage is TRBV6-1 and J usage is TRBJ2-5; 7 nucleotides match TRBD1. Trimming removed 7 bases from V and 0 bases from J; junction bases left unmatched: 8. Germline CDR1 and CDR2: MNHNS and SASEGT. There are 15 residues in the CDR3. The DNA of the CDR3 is TGTGCCAGCAATACAGGACAGGCTTACCAAGAGACCCAGTACTTC. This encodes CASNTGQAYQETQYF.

Written as DNA, the CDR3 is TGTGCCATCAGTGTACTCATGGAAGAGACCCAGTACTTC. Translation gives CAISVLMEETQYF. The chain employs TRBV10-3 and TRBJ2-5; D unclear. V shed 4 bases and J shed 3 bases, with 9 bases lying between them. The CDR3 contains 13 residues. Germline V gene lookup returns CDR1 ENHRY and CDR2 SYGVKD.

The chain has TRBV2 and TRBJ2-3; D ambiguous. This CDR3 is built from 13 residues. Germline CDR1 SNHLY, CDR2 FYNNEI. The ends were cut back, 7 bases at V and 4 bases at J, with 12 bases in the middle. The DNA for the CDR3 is TGTGCCAGCACCAGAGAGTCTCCAGATACGCAGTATTTT. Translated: CASTRESPDTQYF.

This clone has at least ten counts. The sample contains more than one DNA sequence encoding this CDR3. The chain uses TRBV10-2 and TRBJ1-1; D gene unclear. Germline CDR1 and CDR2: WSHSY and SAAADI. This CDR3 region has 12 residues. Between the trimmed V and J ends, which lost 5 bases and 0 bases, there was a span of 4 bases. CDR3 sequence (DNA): TGCGCCAGCAGTCAGGTGAACACTGAAGCTTTCTTT. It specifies CASSQVNTEAFF.

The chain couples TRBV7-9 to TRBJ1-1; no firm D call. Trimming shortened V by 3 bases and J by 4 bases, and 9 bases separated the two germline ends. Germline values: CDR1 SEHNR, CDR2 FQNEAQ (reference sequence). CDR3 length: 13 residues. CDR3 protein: CASSFGGLTEAFF. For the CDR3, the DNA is TGTGCCAGCAGCTTTGGCGGCCTCACTGAAGCTTTCTTT.

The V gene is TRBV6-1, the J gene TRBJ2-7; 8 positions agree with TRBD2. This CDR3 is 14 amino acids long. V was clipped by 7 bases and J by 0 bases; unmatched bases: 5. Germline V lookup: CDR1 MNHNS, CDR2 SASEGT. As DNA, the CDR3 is TGTGCCAGCAAAAGTAGCGGGGCCTCCTACGAGCAGTACTTC. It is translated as CASKSSGASYEQYF.

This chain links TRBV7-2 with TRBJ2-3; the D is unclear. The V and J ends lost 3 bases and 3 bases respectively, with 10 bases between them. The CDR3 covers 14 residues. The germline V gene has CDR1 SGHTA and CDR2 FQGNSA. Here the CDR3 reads CASSLSVTTDTQYF. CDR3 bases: TGTGCCAGCAGCTTGAGCGTCACGACAGATACGCAGTATTTT.

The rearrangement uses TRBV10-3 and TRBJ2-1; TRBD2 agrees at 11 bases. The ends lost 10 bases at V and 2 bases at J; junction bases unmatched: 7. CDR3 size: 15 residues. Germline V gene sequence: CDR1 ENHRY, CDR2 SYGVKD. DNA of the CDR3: TGTGCCACCGCTCTAGCGGGGGGTACCTACAATGAGCAGTTCTTC. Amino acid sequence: CATALAGGTYNEQFF.

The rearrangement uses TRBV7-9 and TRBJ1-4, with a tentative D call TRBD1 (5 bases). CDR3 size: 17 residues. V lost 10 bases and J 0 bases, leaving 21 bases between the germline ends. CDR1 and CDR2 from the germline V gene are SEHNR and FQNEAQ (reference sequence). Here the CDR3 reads CATAERGELSTNEKLFF. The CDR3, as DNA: TGTGCCACCGCCGAGAGAGGGGAACTTTCAACTAATGAAAAACTGTTTTTT.

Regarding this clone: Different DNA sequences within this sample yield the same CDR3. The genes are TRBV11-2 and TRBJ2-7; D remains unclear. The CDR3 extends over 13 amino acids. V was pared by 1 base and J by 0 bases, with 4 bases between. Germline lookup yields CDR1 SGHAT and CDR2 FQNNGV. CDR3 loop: CASSLGDSYEQYF. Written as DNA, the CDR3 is TGTGCCAGCAGCTTAGGGGACTCCTACGAGCAGTACTTC.

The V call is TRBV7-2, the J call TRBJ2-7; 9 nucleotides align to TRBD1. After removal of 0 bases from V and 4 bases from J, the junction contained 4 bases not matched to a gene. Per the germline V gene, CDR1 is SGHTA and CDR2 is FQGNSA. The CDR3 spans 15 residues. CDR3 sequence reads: CASSLASDRGYEQYF. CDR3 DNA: TGTGCCAGCAGCTTAGCGAGTGACAGGGGGTACGAGCAGTACTTC.

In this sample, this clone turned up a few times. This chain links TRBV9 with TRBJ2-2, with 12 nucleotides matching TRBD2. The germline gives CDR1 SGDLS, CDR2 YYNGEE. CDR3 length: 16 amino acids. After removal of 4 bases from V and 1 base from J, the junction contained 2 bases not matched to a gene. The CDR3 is CASSPGLAGNTGELFF. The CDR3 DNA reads TGTGCCAGCAGCCCGGGACTAGCGGGGAACACCGGGGAGCTGTTTTTT.

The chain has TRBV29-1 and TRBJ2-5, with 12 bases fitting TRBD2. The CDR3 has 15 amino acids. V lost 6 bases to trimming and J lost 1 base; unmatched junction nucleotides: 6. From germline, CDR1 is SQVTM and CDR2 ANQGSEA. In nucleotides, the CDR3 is TGCAGCGTCGATGGACTAGCGGGACGCCAAGAGACCCAGTACTTC. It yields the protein CSVDGLAGRQETQYF.

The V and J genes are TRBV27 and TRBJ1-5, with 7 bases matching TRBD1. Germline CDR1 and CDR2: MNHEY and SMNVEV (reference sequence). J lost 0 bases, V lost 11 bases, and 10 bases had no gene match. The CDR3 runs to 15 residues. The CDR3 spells CAVGGTTNSNQPQHF. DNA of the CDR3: TGTGCCGTAGGGGGCACTACTAATAGCAATCAGCCCCAGCATTTT.

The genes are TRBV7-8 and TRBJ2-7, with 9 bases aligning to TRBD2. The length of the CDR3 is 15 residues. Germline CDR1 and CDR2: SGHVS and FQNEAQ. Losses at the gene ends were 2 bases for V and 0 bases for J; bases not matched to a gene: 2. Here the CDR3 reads CASSLRREGSYEQYF. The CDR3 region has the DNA TGTGCCAGCAGCTTACGGCGGGAGGGCTCCTACGAGCAGTACTTC.